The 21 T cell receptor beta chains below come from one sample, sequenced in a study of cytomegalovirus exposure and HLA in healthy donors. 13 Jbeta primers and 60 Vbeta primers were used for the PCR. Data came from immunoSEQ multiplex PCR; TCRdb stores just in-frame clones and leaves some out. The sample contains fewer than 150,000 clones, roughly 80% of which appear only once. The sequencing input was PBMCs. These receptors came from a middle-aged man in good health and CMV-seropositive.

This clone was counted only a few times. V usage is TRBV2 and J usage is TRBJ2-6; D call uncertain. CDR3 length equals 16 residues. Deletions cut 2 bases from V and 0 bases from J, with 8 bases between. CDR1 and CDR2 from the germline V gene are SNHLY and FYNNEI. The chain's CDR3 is CASSEIQNSGANVLTF. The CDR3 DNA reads TGTGCCAGCAGTGAAATACAGAACTCTGGGGCCAACGTCCTGACTTTC.

In DNA form, the CDR3 reads TGCGCCAGCACCGAGACAGCAACTAATGAAAAACTGTTTTTT. This encodes CASTETATNEKLFF. The chain links TRBV5-1 to TRBJ1-4, with TRBD1 as a possible D gene (5 bases). This CDR3 has 14 residues. Trimming stripped 6 bases from V and 0 bases from J, with 9 bases between. Per the germline V gene, CDR1 is SGHRS and CDR2 is YFSETQ.

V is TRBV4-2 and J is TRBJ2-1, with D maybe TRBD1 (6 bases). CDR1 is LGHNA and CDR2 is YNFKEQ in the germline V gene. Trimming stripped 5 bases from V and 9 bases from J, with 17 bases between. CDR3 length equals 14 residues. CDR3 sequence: CASSERWPTGEQFF. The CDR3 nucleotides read TGTGCCAGCAGCGAAAGATGGCCGACAGGTGAGCAGTTCTTC.

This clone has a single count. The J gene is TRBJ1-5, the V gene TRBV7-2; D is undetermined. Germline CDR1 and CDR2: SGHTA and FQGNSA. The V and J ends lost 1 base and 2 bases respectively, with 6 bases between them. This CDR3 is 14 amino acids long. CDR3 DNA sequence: TGTGCCAGCAGCTTAGATTATGGCAATCAGCCCCAGCATTTT. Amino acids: CASSLDYGNQPQHF.

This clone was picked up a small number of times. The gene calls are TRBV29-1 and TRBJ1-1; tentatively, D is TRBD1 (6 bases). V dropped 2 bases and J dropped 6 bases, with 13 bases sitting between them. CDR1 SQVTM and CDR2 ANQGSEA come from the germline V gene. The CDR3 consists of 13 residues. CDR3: CSVEKQGRAEAFF. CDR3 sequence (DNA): TGCAGCGTTGAAAAACAGGGTAGAGCTGAAGCTTTCTTT.

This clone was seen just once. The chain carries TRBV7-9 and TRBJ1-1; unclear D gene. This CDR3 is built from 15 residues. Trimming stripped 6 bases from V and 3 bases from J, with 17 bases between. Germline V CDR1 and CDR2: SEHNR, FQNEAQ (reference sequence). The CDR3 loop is CASSPEPNGDTEAFF. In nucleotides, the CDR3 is TGTGCCAGCAGTCCCGAGCCAAACGGAGACACTGAAGCTTTCTTT.

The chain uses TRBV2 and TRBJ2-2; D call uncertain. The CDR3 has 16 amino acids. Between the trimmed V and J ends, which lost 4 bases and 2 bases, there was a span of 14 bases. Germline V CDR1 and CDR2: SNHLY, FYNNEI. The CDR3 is CASSVVGALNTGELFF. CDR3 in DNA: TGTGCCAGCAGTGTTGTCGGTGCCCTCAACACCGGGGAGCTGTTTTTT.

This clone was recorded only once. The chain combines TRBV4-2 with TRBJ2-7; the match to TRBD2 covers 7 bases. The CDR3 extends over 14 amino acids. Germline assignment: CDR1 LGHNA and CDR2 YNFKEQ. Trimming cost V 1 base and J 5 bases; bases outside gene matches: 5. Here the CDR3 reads CASSQVRDYDEQYF. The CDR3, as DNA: TGTGCCAGCAGCCAAGTCCGGGACTACGACGAGCAGTACTTC.

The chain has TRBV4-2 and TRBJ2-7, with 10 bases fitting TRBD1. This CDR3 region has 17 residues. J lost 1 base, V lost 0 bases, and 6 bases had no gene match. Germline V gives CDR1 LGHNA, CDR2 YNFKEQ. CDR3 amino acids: CASSQDLGQGISYEQYF. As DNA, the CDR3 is TGTGCCAGCAGCCAAGATCTGGGACAGGGGATTTCCTACGAGCAGTACTTC.

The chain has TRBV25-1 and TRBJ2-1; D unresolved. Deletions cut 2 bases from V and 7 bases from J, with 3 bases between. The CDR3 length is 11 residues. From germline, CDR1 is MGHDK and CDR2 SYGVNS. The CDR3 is CASSEQNEQFF. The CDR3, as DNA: TGTGCCAGCAGTGAACAAAATGAGCAGTTCTTC.

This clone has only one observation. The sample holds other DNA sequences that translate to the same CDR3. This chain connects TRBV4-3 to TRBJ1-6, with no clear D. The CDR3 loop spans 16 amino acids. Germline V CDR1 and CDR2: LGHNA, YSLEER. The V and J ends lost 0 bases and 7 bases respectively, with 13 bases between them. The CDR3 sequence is CASSQDPSSKNSPLHF. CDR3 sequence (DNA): TGCGCCAGCAGCCAAGATCCCAGTTCGAAAAATTCACCCCTCCACTTT.

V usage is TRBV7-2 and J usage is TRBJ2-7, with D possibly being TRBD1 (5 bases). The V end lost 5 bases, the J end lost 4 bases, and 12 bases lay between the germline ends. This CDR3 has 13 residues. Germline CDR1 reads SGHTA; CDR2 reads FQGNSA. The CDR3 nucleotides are TGTGCCAGCAGCCCATCACAGGTTTACGAGCAGTACTTC. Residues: CASSPSQVYEQYF.

CDR3 residues: CASEKEKLNLNYGYTF. The CDR3 nucleotides read TGTGCCAGCGAAAAGGAGAAACTTAACCTTAACTATGGCTACACCTTC. The chain has TRBV2 and TRBJ1-2; D is unclear. Germline V gives CDR1 SNHLY, CDR2 FYNNEI. V lost 8 bases to trimming and J lost 1 base, with 20 bases between them. The CDR3 runs 16 residues. Filled out from reference TRBV2 and TRBJ1-2, the complete variable domain reads EPEVTQTPSHQVTQMGQEVILRCVPISNHLYFYWYRQILGQKVEFLVSFYNNEISEKSEIFDDQFSVERPDGSNFTLKIRSTKLEDSAMYFCASEKEKLNLNYGYTFGSGTRLTVV.

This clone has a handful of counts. The CDR3 sequence: CASSSSSSYEQYF. As DNA, the CDR3 is TGTGCCAGCAGCTCTAGCAGCTCCTACGAGCAGTACTTC. This chain joins TRBV7-9 and TRBJ2-7, with D tentatively TRBD2 (5 bases). The CDR3 is made up of 13 amino acids. The V gene's germline CDR1 is SEHNR and CDR2 FQNEAQ (reference sequence). V gave up 4 bases and J gave up 0 bases, with 7 bases separating them. Filled out from reference TRBV7-9 and TRBJ2-7, the complete variable domain reads DTGVSQNPRHKITKRGQNVTFRCDPISEHNRLYWYRQTLGQGPEFLTYFQNEAQLEKSRLLSDRFSAERPKGSFSTLEIQRTEQGDSAMYLCASSSSSSYEQYFGPGTRLTVT.

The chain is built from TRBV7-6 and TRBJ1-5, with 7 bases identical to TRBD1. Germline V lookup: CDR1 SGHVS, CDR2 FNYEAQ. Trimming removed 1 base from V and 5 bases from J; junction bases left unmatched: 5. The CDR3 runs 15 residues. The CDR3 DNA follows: TGTGCCAGCAGCTTAGATCAGGGGGACGATCAGCCCCAGCATTTT. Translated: CASSLDQGDDQPQHF.

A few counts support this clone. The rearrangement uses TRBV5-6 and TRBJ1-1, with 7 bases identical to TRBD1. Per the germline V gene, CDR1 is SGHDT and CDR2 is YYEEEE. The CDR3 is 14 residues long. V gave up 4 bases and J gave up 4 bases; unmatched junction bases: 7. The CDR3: CASSIQGSSTEAFF. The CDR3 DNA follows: TGTGCCAGCAGCATACAGGGGTCAAGCACTGAAGCTTTCTTT.

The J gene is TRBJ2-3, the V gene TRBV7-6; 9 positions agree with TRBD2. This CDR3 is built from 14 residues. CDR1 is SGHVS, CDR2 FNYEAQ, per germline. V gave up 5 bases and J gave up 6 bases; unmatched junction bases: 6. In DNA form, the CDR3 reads TGTGCCAGCAGCCCTAGCGGGGTTGGGGATACGCAGTATTTT. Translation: CASSPSGVGDTQYF.

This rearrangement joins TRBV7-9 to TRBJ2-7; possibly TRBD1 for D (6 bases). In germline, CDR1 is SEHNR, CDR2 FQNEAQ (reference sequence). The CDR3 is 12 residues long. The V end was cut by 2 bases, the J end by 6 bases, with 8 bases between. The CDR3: CASSLQGFEQYF. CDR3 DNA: TGTGCCAGCAGCTTACAGGGGTTCGAGCAGTACTTC.

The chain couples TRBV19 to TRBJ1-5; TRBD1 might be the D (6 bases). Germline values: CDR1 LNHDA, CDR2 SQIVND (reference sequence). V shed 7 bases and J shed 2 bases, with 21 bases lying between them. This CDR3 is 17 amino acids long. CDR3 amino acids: CASNMGIQGLGNQPQHF. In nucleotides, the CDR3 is TGTGCCAGTAATATGGGGATACAGGGACTAGGCAATCAGCCCCAGCATTTT.

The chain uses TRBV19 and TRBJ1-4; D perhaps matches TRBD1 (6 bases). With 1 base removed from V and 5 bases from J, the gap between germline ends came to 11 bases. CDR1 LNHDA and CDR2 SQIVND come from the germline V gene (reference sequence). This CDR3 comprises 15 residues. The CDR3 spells CASSIGGTKNEKLFF. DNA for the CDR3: TGTGCCAGTAGTATAGGAGGGACAAAGAATGAAAAACTGTTTTTT. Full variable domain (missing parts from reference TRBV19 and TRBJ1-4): DGGITQSPKYLFRKEGQNVTLSCEQNLNHDAMYWYRQDPGQGLRLIYYSQIVNDFQKGDIAEGYSVSREKKESFPLTVTSAQKNPTAFYLCASSIGGTKNEKLFFGSGTQLSVL.

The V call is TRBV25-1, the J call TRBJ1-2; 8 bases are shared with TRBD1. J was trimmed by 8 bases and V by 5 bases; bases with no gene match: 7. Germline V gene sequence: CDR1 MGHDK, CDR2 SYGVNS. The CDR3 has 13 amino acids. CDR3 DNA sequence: TGTGCCAGCAGTATCCGGACAGGGTTAGGCTACACCTTC. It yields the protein CASSIRTGLGYTF.